Listed below are T cell receptor beta chains from one sample, sequenced in a study of blood T cells in healthy people across ages. TCRdb re-analysed the 5' RACE reads in MiXCR, keeping a single row per CDR3 protein. The sample has 1,800,000 or so distinct CDR3 sequences, 39% seen once. The sequenced sample consisted of blood. Receptors were obtained from a human donor in good health. CDR3s include the opening cysteine and the closing phenylalanine or tryptophan. D genes are given only for firm matches. Part of the rows lack a size; the others show once, few, many or a class for expanded clones.

D gene	clone size	J gene	V gene	CDR3 protein	CDR3 DNA
.	.	TRBJ2-1	TRBV5-8	CASSLGLAHSYNEQFF	TGTGCCAGCAGCTTGGGCCTAGCGCACTCCTACAATGAGCAGTTCTTC
TRBD1	.	TRBJ2-1	TRBV7-8	CASSTRARGQTYNEQFF	TGTGCCAGCAGCACGCGGGCCAGGGGGCAAACCTACAATGAGCAGTTCTTC
.	.	TRBJ2-3	TRBV10-3	CAISDGGGGTDTQYF	TGTGCCATCAGTGACGGAGGTGGTGGCACAGATACGCAGTATTTT
.	.	TRBJ1-1	TRBV3-1	CASSQAKSGNTEAFF	TGTGCCAGCAGCCAAGCTAAAAGTGGGAACACTGAAGCTTTCTTT
.	few	TRBJ2-7	TRBV20-1	CSVWGNEQYF	TGTAGTGTTTGGGGGAACGAGCAGTACTTC
TRBD2	.	TRBJ2-7	TRBV28	CASTPLGAGEEQYF	TGTGCCAGCACCCCATTAGGGGCGGGAGAGGAGCAGTACTTC
.	.	TRBJ2-6	TRBV5-5	CASRKASGANVLTF	TGTGCCAGCCGGAAAGCCTCTGGGGCCAACGTCCTGACTTTC
.	.	TRBJ1-2	TRBV5-5	CASSPTTDSYGYTF	TGTGCCAGCAGCCCTACGACAGATTCTTATGGCTACACCTTC
TRBD2	.	TRBJ2-1	TRBV27	CASSLTSGGYYNEQFF	TGTGCCAGCAGTTTAACCAGCGGGGGATACTACAATGAGCAGTTCTTC
TRBD2	.	TRBJ2-7	TRBV4-3	CASSQDLILRTRGHEQYF	TGCGCCAGCAGCCAAGATCTGATCCTAAGGACTAGGGGTCACGAGCAGTACTTC
TRBD1	.	TRBJ1-4	TRBV7-2	CASSMGQYNEKLFF	TGTGCCAGCAGCATGGGACAGTATAATGAAAAACTGTTTTTT
.	.	TRBJ2-3	TRBV7-2	CASSLETSPSTDTQYF	TGTGCCAGCAGCTTGGAGACCAGCCCCAGCACAGATACGCAGTATTTT
TRBD1	.	TRBJ1-1	TRBV5-1	CASSSLTGSNTEAFF	TGCGCCAGCAGCTCACTGACAGGGTCAAACACTGAAGCTTTCTTT
.	.	TRBJ2-5	TRBV12-3/TRBV12-4	CASSLSVQEQYF	TGTGCCAGCAGTTTATCAGTCCAGGAGCAGTACTTC
TRBD1	few	TRBJ2-7	TRBV4-1	CASSQTAGGSSYEQYF	TGCGCCAGCAGCCAAACAGCAGGGGGTTCCTCCTACGAGCAGTACTTC
.	.	TRBJ2-1	TRBV20-1	CSAFGQIYNEQFF	TGCAGTGCTTTCGGACAGATCTACAATGAGCAGTTCTTC
TRBD1	.	TRBJ1-2	TRBV4-3	CASSQDSGGMDYGYTF	TGCGCCAGCAGCCAAGACTCAGGGGGCATGGACTATGGCTACACCTTC
.	.	TRBJ1-1	TRBV4-3	CASSQQPDSQAEAFF	TGCGCCAGCAGCCAACAACCGGACAGCCAAGCCGAAGCTTTCTTT
.	few	TRBJ1-2	TRBV2	CASSGFGTNGYTF	TGTGCCAGCTCAGGTTTCGGGACAAATGGCTACACCTTC
.	many	TRBJ2-1	TRBV24-1	CATSPYYGDEQFF	TGTGCCACCAGTCCCTACTATGGGGATGAGCAGTTCTTC
.	few	TRBJ1-4	TRBV7-2	CASSPDGGVKEKLFF	TGTGCCAGCAGCCCAGATGGCGGGGTAAAGGAAAAACTGTTTTTT
TRBD1	.	TRBJ1-2	TRBV9	CASSQGVPDGYTF	TGTGCCAGCAGCCAGGGGGTACCCGATGGCTACACCTTC
TRBD1	.	TRBJ2-1	TRBV6-2/TRBV6-3	CASSYLTGAEQFF	TGTGCCAGCAGTTACCTCACAGGGGCTGAGCAGTTCTTC
TRBD1	.	TRBJ2-7	TRBV7-9	CASTKGTGGIIDYEQYF	TGTGCCAGCACAAAAGGGACAGGGGGTATTATAGACTACGAGCAGTACTTC
.	few	TRBJ1-5	TRBV4-3	CASSHVIGQPQHF	TGCGCCAGCAGCCACGTTATCGGACAGCCCCAGCATTTT
TRBD1	few	TRBJ1-5	TRBV20-1	CSARADRAEPQHF	TGCAGTGCTAGAGCGGACAGGGCGGAGCCCCAGCATTTT